A selection of T cell receptor beta chains follows, all from one sample in a study of blood T cell repertoires in COVID-19. Profiling relied on immunoSEQ multiplex PCR, and the TCRdb table lists in-frame clones only, not all of them. Of 250,000 to 350,000 clones listed, approximately 90% are singletons. Sequencing input: peripheral blood. Receptors were obtained from a woman in her twenties or thirties with COVID-19, enrolled during active disease. Each CDR3 is given with its conserved first and last residue. Fields, in order: J gene, clone size, D gene, V gene, CDR3 protein, CDR3 DNA. D genes are given only for firm matches. Expanded clones are given a class, and other clones once, few, many or no size at all.

>TRBJ2-7|.|TRBD1|TRBV7-6
CASSKDRDYEQYF
TGTGCCAGCAGCAAAGACAGGGACTACGAGCAGTACTTC
>TRBJ1-1|few|.|TRBV18
CASSPITGRNTEAFF
TGTGCCAGCTCACCAATTACAGGGAGGAACACTGAAGCTTTCTTT
>TRBJ2-1|.|TRBD1|TRBV29-1
CSVEGQGAENEQFF
TGCAGCGTTGAAGGGCAGGGGGCAGAAAATGAGCAGTTCTTC
>TRBJ1-2|.|.|TRBV12-5
CASTVGGGYTF
TGTGCTTCCACTGTGGGAGGTGGCTACACCTTC
>TRBJ2-2|.|TRBD2|TRBV11-2
CASSPFSGRAIGELFF
TGTGCCAGCAGCCCTTTCAGCGGGAGGGCCATCGGGGAGCTGTTTTTT
>TRBJ1-2|.|.|TRBV29-1
CSVEAVDRFDGYTF
TGCAGCGTTGAAGCCGTCGACAGGTTCGATGGCTACACCTTC
>TRBJ2-1|.|.|TRBV5-4
CASSYTSRIEQFF
TGTGCCAGCAGCTACACTAGCCGCATTGAGCAGTTCTTC
>TRBJ1-6|.|.|TRBV7-9
CASSLGAAGEKPLHF
TGTGCCAGCAGCTTAGGCGCGGCAGGGGAGAAACCCCTCCACTTT
>TRBJ2-1|.|TRBD2|TRBV2
CASVTGGYNEQFF
TGTGCCAGTGTCACGGGGGGCTACAATGAGCAGTTCTTC
>TRBJ1-2|.|.|TRBV14
CASSPTRAGTGYTF
TGTGCCAGCAGCCCCACGAGGGCCGGTACAGGCTACACCTTC
>TRBJ2-5|.|.|TRBV19
CASSTDSEETQYF
TGTGCCAGTAGTACCGACAGTGAGGAGACCCAGTACTTC
>TRBJ1-5|.|.|TRBV19
CASSGGAIQPQHF
TGTGCCAGTAGTGGGGGGGCAATTCAGCCCCAGCATTTT
>TRBJ1-1|once|TRBD1|TRBV5-1
CASTSGTANTEAFF
TGCGCCAGCACCTCAGGGACAGCGAACACTGAAGCTTTCTTT
>TRBJ1-5|.|TRBD1|TRBV6-6
CASSYQTGGDQPQHF
TGTGCCAGCAGTTATCAGACAGGGGGCGATCAGCCCCAGCATTTT
>TRBJ2-5|.|.|TRBV5-1
CASSDTGGTQYF
TGCGCCAGCAGCGACACCGGGGGGACCCAGTACTTC
>TRBJ1-5|.|.|TRBV28
CASSWGGVGNNQPQHF
TGTGCCAGCAGTTGGGGGGGTGTAGGGAACAATCAGCCCCAGCATTTT
>TRBJ1-1|.|TRBD1|TRBV6-5
CASSYATGGSAEAFF
TGTGCCAGCAGTTACGCGACAGGGGGCTCGGCCGAAGCTTTCTTT
>TRBJ1-4|.|TRBD1|TRBV2
CASRDRGANEKLFF
TGTGCCAGCAGGGACAGGGGGGCGAATGAAAAACTGTTTTTT
>TRBJ2-5|.|.|TRBV5-5
CASSWRGRQETQYF
TGTGCCAGCAGCTGGCGAGGCCGGCAAGAGACCCAGTACTTC
>TRBJ1-4|.|.|TRBV15
CATSSLNEKLFF
TGTGCCACCAGCAGCCTAAATGAAAAACTGTTTTTT
>TRBJ2-5|.|.|TRBV28
CASSLSEGAYRAETQYF
TGTGCCAGCAGTTTGAGTGAGGGTGCGTACAGGGCGGAGACCCAGTACTTC